A selection of T cell receptor beta chains follows, all from one sample in a study of early stage breast cancer tumors. Data came from immunoSEQ multiplex PCR; TCRdb stores just in-frame clones and leaves some out. The repertoire holds around 28,000 clones, with 72% as singletons. Sequences were obtained from blood. The receptors were sampled from a person between 50 and 60 years old with breast cancer. CDR3s include the opening cysteine and the closing phenylalanine or tryptophan. D genes are given only for firm matches. Size is omitted from some rows. Given values are once, few, many or a class for expanded clones.

v_gene: TRBV2
j_gene: TRBJ2-5
d_gene: TRBD1
abundance: NA
CDR3aa: CASRDRDEETQYF
CDR3nt: TGTGCCAGCCGGGACAGGGATGAAGAGACCCAGTACTTC

v_gene: TRBV5-8
j_gene: TRBJ2-1
d_gene: TRBD2
abundance: NA
CDR3aa: CASSQGLADYNEQFF
CDR3nt: TGTGCCAGCAGCCAAGGACTAGCCGACTACAATGAGCAGTTCTTC

v_gene: TRBV7-2
j_gene: TRBJ2-7
d_gene: TRBD1
abundance: NA
CDR3aa: CASSLGTASSYEQYF
CDR3nt: TGTGCCAGCAGCTTGGGGACAGCAAGCTCCTACGAGCAGTACTTC

v_gene: TRBV5-1
j_gene: TRBJ2-1
d_gene: NA
abundance: NA
CDR3aa: CASSLGRAAYNEQFF
CDR3nt: TGCGCCAGCAGCTTAGGACGGGCCGCATACAATGAGCAGTTCTTC

v_gene: TRBV6-1
j_gene: TRBJ1-5
d_gene: NA
abundance: NA
CDR3aa: CASCLTGYQPQHF
CDR3nt: TGTGCCAGCTGTCTCACAGGGTATCAGCCCCAGCATTTT

v_gene: TRBV7-9
j_gene: TRBJ2-3
d_gene: TRBD1
abundance: NA
CDR3aa: CASSPGTGRVSTQYF
CDR3nt: TGTGCCAGCAGCCCAGGGACAGGGAGGGTCAGTACGCAGTATTTT

v_gene: TRBV4-3
j_gene: TRBJ1-6
d_gene: TRBD1
abundance: NA
CDR3aa: CASSQDWGQGNSPLHF
CDR3nt: TGCGCCAGCAGCCAAGATTGGGGACAGGGAAACTCACCCCTCCACTTT

v_gene: TRBV28
j_gene: TRBJ1-2
d_gene: NA
abundance: few
CDR3aa: CASSLRSGVFNYGYTF
CDR3nt: TGTGCCAGCAGTTTACGATCCGGGGTCTTCAACTATGGCTACACCTTC

v_gene: TRBV20-1
j_gene: TRBJ2-5
d_gene: NA
abundance: few
CDR3aa: CSASIQETQYF
CDR3nt: TGCAGTGCTAGTATCCAAGAGACCCAGTACTTC

v_gene: TRBV5-5
j_gene: TRBJ1-5
d_gene: NA
abundance: few
CDR3aa: CASSLLLRDTSNQPQHF
CDR3nt: TGTGCCAGCAGCTTGCTCCTCCGGGACACTAGCAATCAGCCCCAGCATTTT

v_gene: TRBV6-6
j_gene: TRBJ1-2
d_gene: NA
abundance: NA
CDR3aa: CATPSGEGLHYGYTF
CDR3nt: TGTGCCACTCCGTCTGGGGAGGGGCTCCACTATGGCTACACCTTC

v_gene: TRBV10-2
j_gene: TRBJ2-7
d_gene: TRBD1
abundance: NA
CDR3aa: CASSAGTGYNYEQYF
CDR3nt: TGCGCCAGCAGTGCCGGGACAGGCTATAACTACGAGCAGTACTTC

v_gene: TRBV27
j_gene: TRBJ1-1
d_gene: NA
abundance: NA
CDR3aa: CASSRQQGYMRNTEAFF
CDR3nt: TGTGCCAGCAGCCGGCAACAGGGTTACATGAGGAACACTGAAGCTTTCTTT

v_gene: TRBV7-9
j_gene: TRBJ2-1
d_gene: TRBD2
abundance: once
CDR3aa: CASSLERASGRVREQFF
CDR3nt: TGTGCCAGCAGCTTAGAGAGAGCTAGCGGGCGAGTCCGGGAGCAGTTCTTC

v_gene: TRBV30
j_gene: TRBJ1-5
d_gene: TRBD1
abundance: NA
CDR3aa: CAWSVGTGGNQPQHF
CDR3nt: TGTGCCTGGAGTGTAGGGACAGGGGGCAATCAGCCCCAGCATTTT

v_gene: TRBV21-1
j_gene: TRBJ2-1
d_gene: NA
abundance: few
CDR3aa: CASSKLAGLNEQFF
CDR3nt: TGTGCCAGCAGCAAATTGGCCGGGTTGAATGAGCAGTTCTTC

v_gene: TRBV15
j_gene: TRBJ2-7
d_gene: TRBD2
abundance: few
CDR3aa: CATSRGHGGGNEQYF
CDR3nt: TGTGCCACCAGCAGAGGCCATGGGGGGGGAAACGAGCAGTACTTC

v_gene: TRBV5-1
j_gene: TRBJ1-5
d_gene: NA
abundance: NA
CDR3aa: CASSLDGRVDQPQHF
CDR3nt: TGCGCCAGCAGCCTGGATGGGAGGGTGGATCAGCCCCAGCATTTT

v_gene: TRBV5-4
j_gene: TRBJ1-4
d_gene: NA
abundance: NA
CDR3aa: CASSLPGEKLFF
CDR3nt: TGTGCCAGCAGCTTACCAGGTGAAAAACTGTTTTTT

v_gene: TRBV23-1
j_gene: TRBJ1-1
d_gene: TRBD1
abundance: NA
CDR3aa: CASSLTGAAAGNQGENTEAFF
CDR3nt: TGCGCCAGCAGTCTGACAGGGGCGGCAGCGGGCAATCAAGGGGAGAACACTGAAGCTTTCTTT

v_gene: TRBV25-1
j_gene: TRBJ2-4
d_gene: NA
abundance: NA
CDR3aa: CASSPSQGIQYF
CDR3nt: TGTGCCAGCAGTCCCTCCCAAGGCATTCAGTACTTC

v_gene: TRBV18
j_gene: TRBJ2-4
d_gene: NA
abundance: NA
CDR3aa: CASSPPGDPKNIQYF
CDR3nt: TGTGCCAGCTCACCTCCGGGGGACCCCAAAAACATTCAGTACTTC

v_gene: TRBV5-1
j_gene: TRBJ2-1
d_gene: NA
abundance: once
CDR3aa: CASSLEWNEQFF
CDR3nt: TGCGCCAGCAGCTTGGAGTGGAATGAGCAGTTCTTC

v_gene: TRBV30
j_gene: TRBJ1-1
d_gene: NA
abundance: NA
CDR3aa: CAWREEALGNTEAFF
CDR3nt: TGTGCCTGGAGGGAAGAGGCCTTGGGGAACACTGAAGCTTTCTTT

v_gene: TRBV5-6
j_gene: TRBJ2-7
d_gene: TRBD2
abundance: NA
CDR3aa: CASSPGGAPYEQYF
CDR3nt: TGTGCCAGCAGCCCCGGGGGGGCCCCCTACGAGCAGTACTTC

v_gene: TRBV19
j_gene: TRBJ2-1
d_gene: TRBD2
abundance: NA
CDR3aa: CASSMGTSGHNEQFF
CDR3nt: TGTGCCAGTAGTATGGGGACTAGCGGACACAATGAGCAGTTCTTC

v_gene: TRBV25-1
j_gene: TRBJ2-4
d_gene: NA
abundance: once
CDR3aa: CASSESGPAAKNIQYF
CDR3nt: TGTGCCAGCAGTGAATCAGGTCCAGCAGCCAAAAACATTCAGTACTTC

v_gene: TRBV7-2
j_gene: TRBJ2-7
d_gene: TRBD2
abundance: few
CDR3aa: CASSLAYAGGSGEQYF
CDR3nt: TGTGCCAGCAGCTTAGCCTACGCGGGAGGATCGGGAGAGCAGTACTTC

v_gene: TRBV2
j_gene: TRBJ2-7
d_gene: NA
abundance: NA
CDR3aa: CASSVKYEQYF
CDR3nt: TGTGCCAGCAGTGTTAAGTACGAGCAGTACTTC

v_gene: TRBV5-4
j_gene: TRBJ2-7
d_gene: TRBD2
abundance: NA
CDR3aa: CASSSPLAGGVNEQYF
CDR3nt: TGTGCCAGCAGCTCACCACTAGCGGGAGGCGTCAACGAGCAGTACTTC